This T cell receptor (beta chain) was identified during a study of shared clonotypes between healthy human individuals. Overall study findings and caveats: As a rule, naive subsets had a larger estimated richness than memory subsets.

Remarks on this clone: Antigen: not known.

A split of CD4+ cells into CD45RA+ naive and CD45RA-negative memory subsets was performed. Trimming cost V 7 bases and J 11 bases; bases outside gene matches: 11. The germline CDR1 and CDR2 sequences are MNHNY and SVGAGI (reference sequence). This CDR3 comprises 13 residues. It was across several immunoSEQ plates that each subset's genomic DNA was evenly split. TCRdb keeps only in-frame clones here, not all; method: immunoSEQ multiplex PCR. Here the sample spans approximately 940,000 clones, approximately 80% being singletons. The sequence was obtained from a man between 18 and 35 years old in good health. V gene TRBV6-6 combines with J gene TRBJ1-1, with TRBD1 identical over 9 bases. Sequenced sample: memory CD4+ T cells sorted from blood. Subset meaning: CD45RA-negative fraction. The CDR3, as DNA: TGTGCCAGCACCGGAACAGGGGGCAAGGGGGCTTTCTTT. Translation: CASTGTGGKGAFF.